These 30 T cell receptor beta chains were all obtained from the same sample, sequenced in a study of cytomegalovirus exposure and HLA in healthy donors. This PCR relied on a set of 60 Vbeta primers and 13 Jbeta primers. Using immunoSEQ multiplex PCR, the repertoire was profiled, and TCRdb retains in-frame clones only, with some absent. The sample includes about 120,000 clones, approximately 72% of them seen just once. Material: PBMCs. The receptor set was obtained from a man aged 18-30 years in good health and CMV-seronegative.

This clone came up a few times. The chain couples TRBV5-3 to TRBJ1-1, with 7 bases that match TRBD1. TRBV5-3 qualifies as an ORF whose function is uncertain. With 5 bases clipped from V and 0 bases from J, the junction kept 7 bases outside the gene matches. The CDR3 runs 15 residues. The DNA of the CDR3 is TGTGCCAGAAGGGACGGGACAGTCATGAACACTGAAGCTTTCTTT. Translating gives CARRDGTVMNTEAFF.

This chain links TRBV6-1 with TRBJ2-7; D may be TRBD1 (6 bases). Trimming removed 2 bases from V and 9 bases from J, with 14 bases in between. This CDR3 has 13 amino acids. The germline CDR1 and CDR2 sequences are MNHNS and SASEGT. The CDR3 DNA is TGTGCCAGCAGTGAAATGGGGGCGTCCGGGCAGTACTTC. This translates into CASSEMGASGQYF.

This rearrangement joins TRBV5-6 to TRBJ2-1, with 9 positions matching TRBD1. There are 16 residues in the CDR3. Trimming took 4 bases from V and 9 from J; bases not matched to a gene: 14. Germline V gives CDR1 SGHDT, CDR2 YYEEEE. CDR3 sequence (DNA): TGTGCCAGCAGCGCCCTCCGGGACAGGGAGGAAAGTGAGCAGTTCTTC. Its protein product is CASSALRDREESEQFF.

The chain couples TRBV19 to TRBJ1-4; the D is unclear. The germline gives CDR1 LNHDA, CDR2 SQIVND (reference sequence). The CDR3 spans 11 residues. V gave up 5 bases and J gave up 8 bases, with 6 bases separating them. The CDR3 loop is CASSSVEKLFF. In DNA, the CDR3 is TGTGCCAGTAGTTCGGTCGAAAAACTGTTTTTT.

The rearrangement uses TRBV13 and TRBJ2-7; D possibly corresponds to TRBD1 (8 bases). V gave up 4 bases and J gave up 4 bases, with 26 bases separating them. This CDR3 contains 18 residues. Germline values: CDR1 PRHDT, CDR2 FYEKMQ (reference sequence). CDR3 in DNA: TGTGCCAGCAGCTCCCTGGCAGGGGGCGGGGGCGGCTCATACGAGCAGTACTTC. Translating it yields CASSSLAGGGGGSYEQYF.

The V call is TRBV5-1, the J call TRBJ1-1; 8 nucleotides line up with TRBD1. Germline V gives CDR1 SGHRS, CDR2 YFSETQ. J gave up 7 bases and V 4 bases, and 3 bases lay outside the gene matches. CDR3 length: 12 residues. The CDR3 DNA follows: TGCGCCAGCAGCGATACAGGGGGTGAAGCTTTCTTT. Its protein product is CASSDTGGEAFF.

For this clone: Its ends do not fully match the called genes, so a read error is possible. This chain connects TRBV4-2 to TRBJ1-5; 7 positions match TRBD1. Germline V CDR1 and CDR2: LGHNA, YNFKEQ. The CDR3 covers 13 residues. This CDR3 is CASSQVSAGGPLF. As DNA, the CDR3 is TGTGCCAGCAGCCAAGTGTCGGCAGGGGGACCCCTTTTT.

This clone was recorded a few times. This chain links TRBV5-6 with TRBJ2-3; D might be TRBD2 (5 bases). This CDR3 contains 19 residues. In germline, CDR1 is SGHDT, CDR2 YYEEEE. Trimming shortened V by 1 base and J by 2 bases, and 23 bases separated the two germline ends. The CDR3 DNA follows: TGTGCCAGCAGCTTGATATCTCACCCCTCTAGCAGAGACACAGATACGCAGTATTTT. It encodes CASSLISHPSSRDTDTQYF.

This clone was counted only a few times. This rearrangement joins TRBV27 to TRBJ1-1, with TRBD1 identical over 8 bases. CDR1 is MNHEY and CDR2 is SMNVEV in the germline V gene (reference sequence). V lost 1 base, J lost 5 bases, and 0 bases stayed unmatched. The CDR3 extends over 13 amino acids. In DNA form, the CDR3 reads TGTGCCAGCAGTTTATACAGGGGGACTGAAGCTTTCTTT. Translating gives CASSLYRGTEAFF.

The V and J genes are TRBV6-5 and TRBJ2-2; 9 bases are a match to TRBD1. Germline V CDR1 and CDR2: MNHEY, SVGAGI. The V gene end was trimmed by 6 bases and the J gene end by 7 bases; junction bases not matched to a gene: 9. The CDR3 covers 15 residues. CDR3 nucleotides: TGTGCCAGCAGACTCTTGGGACAGGGCAACGGGGAGCTGTTTTTT. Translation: CASRLLGQGNGELFF.

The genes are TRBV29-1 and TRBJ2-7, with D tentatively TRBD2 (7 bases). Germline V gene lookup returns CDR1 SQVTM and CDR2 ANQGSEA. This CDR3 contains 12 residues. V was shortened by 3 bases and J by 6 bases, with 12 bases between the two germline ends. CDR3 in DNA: TGCAGCGTTGATGTAGGGGGGGGCGAGCAGTACTTC. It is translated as CSVDVGGGEQYF.

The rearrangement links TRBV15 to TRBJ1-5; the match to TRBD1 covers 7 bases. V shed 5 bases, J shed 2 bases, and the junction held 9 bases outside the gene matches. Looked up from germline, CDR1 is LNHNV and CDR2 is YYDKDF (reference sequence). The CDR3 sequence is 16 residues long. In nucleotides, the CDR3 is TGTGCCACCAGCCCTCCCAGGGGGATTCGCAATCAGCCCCAGCATTTT. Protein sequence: CATSPPRGIRNQPQHF.

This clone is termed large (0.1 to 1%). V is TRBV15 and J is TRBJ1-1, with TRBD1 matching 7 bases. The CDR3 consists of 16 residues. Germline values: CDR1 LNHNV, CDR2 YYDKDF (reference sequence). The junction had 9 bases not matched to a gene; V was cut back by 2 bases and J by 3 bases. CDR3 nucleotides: TGTGCCACCAGCAGATTCCACCAGGGGGTCGACACTGAAGCTTTCTTT. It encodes CATSRFHQGVDTEAFF.

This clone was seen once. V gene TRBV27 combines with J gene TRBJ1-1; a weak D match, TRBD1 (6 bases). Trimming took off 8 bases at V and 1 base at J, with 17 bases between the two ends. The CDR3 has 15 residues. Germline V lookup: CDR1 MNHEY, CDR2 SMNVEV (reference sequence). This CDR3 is CASSNEGTPNTEAFF. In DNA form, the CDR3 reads TGTGCCAGCTCAAACGAGGGGACACCGAACACTGAAGCTTTCTTT.

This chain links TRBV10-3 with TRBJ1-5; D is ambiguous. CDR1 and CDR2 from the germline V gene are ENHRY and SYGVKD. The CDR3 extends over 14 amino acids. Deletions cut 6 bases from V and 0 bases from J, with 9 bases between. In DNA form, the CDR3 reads TGTGCCATCAGGGGAGATTATAGCAATCAGCCCCAGCATTTT. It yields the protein CAIRGDYSNQPQHF.

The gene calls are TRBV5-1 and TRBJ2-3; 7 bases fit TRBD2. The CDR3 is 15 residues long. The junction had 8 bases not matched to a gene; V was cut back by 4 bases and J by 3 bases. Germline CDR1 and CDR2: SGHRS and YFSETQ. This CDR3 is CASSMGAGITDTQYF. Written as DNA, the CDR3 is TGCGCCAGCAGCATGGGAGCGGGGATTACAGATACGCAGTATTTT.

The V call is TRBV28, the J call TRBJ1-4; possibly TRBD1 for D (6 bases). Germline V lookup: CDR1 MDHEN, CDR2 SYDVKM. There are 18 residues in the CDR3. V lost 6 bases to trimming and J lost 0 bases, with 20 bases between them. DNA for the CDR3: TGTGCCAGCAGGAAGCCGGGACACCCTGATGCAACTAATGAAAAACTGTTTTTT. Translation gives CASRKPGHPDATNEKLFF. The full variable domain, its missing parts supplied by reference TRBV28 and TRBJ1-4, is DVKVTQSSRYLVKRTGEKVFLECVQDMDHENMFWYRQDPGLGLRLIYFSYDVKMKEKGDIPEGYSVSREKKERFSLILESASTNQTSMYLCASRKPGHPDATNEKLFFGSGTQLSVL.

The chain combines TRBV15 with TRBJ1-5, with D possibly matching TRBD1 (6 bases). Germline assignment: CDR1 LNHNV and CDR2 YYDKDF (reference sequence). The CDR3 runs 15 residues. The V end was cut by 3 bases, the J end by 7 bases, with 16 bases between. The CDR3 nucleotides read TGTGCCACCAGCAGGAGACAGGTTCAAGGGCAGCCCCAGCATTTT. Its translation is CATSRRQVQGQPQHF.

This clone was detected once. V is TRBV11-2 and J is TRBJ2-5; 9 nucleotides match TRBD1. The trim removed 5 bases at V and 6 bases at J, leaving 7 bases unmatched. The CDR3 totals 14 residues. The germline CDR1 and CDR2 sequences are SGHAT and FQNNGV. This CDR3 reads CASSIRTGEQTQYF. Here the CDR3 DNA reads TGTGCCAGCAGCATTCGGACAGGGGAGCAGACCCAGTACTTC.

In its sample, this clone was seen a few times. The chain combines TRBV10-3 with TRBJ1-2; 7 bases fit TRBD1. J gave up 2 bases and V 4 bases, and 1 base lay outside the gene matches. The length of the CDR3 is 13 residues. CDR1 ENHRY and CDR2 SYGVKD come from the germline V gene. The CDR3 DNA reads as TGTGCCATCAGTGGGGACAGAAACTATGGCTACACCTTC. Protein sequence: CAISGDRNYGYTF.

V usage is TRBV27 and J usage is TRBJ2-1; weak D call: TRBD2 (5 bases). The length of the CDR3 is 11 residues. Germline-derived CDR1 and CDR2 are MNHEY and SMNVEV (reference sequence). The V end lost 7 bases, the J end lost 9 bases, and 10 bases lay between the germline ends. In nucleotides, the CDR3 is TGTGCCAGCACCCGACGGGGTGAGCAGTTCTTC. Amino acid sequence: CASTRRGEQFF.

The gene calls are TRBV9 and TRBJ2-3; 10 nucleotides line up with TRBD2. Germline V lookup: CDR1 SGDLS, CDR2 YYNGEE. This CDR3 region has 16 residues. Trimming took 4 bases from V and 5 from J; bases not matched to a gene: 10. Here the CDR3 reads CASSFTLAGVRDTQYF. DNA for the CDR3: TGTGCCAGCAGCTTTACTCTAGCGGGAGTCAGAGATACGCAGTATTTT.

DNA for the CDR3: TGTGCCAGCAGCTTGAGGGGAGGCAACGAGCAGTACTTC. Translation gives CASSLRGGNEQYF. The chain carries TRBV7-2 and TRBJ2-7; D is perhaps TRBD2 (6 bases). This CDR3 is 13 amino acids long. Germline V gene lookup returns CDR1 SGHTA and CDR2 FQGNSA. The ends were cut back, 3 bases at V and 5 bases at J, with 11 bases in the middle.

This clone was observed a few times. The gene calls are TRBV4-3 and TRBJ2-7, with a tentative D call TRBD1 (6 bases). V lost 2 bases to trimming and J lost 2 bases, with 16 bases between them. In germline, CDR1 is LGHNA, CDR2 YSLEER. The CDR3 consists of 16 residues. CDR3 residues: CASSQQPRTVPYEQYF. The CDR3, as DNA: TGCGCCAGCAGCCAACAACCGAGGACAGTTCCCTACGAGCAGTACTTC.

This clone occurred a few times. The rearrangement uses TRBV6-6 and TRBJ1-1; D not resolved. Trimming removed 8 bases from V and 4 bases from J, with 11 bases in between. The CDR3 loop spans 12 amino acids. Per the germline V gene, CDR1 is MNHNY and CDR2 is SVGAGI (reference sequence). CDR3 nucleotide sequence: TGTGCCAGCCATCATGGAGGCACTGAAGCTTTCTTT. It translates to CASHHGGTEAFF.

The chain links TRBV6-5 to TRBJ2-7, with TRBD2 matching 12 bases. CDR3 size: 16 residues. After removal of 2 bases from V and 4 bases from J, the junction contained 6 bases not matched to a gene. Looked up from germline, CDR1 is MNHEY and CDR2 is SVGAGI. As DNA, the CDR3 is TGTGCCAGCAGTTACAGGGGGACTAGCGGGTTGTACGAGCAGTACTTC. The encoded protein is CASSYRGTSGLYEQYF.

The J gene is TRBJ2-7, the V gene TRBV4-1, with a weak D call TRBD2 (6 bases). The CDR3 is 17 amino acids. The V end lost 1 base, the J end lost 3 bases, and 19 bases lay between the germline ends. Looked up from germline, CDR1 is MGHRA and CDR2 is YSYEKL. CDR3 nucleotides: TGCGCCAGCAGCCAAGCGGCCTTCGGGACTCAAAACTACGAGCAGTACTTC. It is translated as CASSQAAFGTQNYEQYF.

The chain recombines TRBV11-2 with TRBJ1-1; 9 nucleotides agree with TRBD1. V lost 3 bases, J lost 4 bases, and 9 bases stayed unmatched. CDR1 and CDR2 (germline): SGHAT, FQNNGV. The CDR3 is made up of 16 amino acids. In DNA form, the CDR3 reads TGTGCCAGCAGCTTGGGGACAGGGAGGAGGACCACTGAAGCTTTCTTT. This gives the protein CASSLGTGRRTTEAFF.

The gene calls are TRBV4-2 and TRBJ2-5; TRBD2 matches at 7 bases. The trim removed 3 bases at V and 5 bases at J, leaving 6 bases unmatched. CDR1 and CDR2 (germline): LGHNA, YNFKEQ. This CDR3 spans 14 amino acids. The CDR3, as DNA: TGTGCCAGCAGCCATGAAGCGCGGGGGGAGACCCAGTACTTC. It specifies CASSHEARGETQYF.

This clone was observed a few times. CDR3 loop: CSVEGAYGYTF. Written as DNA, the CDR3 is TGCAGCGTCGAGGGGGCCTATGGCTACACCTTC. This chain links TRBV29-1 with TRBJ1-2, with 7 bases fitting TRBD1. The CDR3 covers 11 residues. J gave up 4 bases and V 6 bases, and 2 bases lay outside the gene matches. The germline V gene encodes CDR1 SQVTM and CDR2 ANQGSEA.